The rows below give T cell receptor beta chains drawn from one sample of a study of shared clonotypes between healthy human individuals. The method was immunoSEQ multiplex PCR; TCRdb's version includes in-frame clones alone and lacks a portion of them. This sample has approximately 640,000 clones, with less than 95% found just once. The specimen was memory CD8+ T cells from PBMCs. These receptors were obtained from a man between 18 and 35 years old in good health. Some clones in this sample may be carry-over from other donors' samples. The CDR3 runs from the conserved cysteine through the conserved F or W. D genes are given only for firm matches. The size of a clone is reported for some rows only, either as once, few or many, or as a class for expanded clones.

d_gene,abundance,v_gene,j_gene,CDR3aa,CDR3nt
TRBD2,few,TRBV27,TRBJ2-1,CASSPRTSGSDEQFF,TGTGCCAGCAGTCCCCGGACTAGCGGGAGCGATGAGCAGTTCTTC
TRBD2,NA,TRBV28,TRBJ2-3,CASSSFQAGLSTDTQYF,TGTGCCAGCAGTTCCTTTCAAGCGGGACTCAGCACAGATACGCAGTATTTT
TRBD2,NA,TRBV7-8,TRBJ2-7,CASSPAGGGPIEQYF,TGTGCCAGCAGCCCGGCGGGGGGGGGCCCCATCGAGCAGTACTTC
NA,NA,TRBV5-6,TRBJ2-6,CASSLAGGANVLTF,TGTGCCAGCAGCTTGGCCGGTGGGGCCAACGTCCTGACTTTC
NA,NA,TRBV25-1,TRBJ1-1,CASSEFGNPEAFF,TGTGCCAGCAGTGAATTCGGGAACCCTGAAGCTTTCTTT
NA,NA,TRBV5-6,TRBJ2-7,CASSLTELSYEQYF,TGTGCCAGCAGCTTGACGGAGTTATCCTACGAGCAGTACTTC
NA,NA,TRBV5-6,TRBJ2-5,CASSLATISEETQYF,TGTGCCAGCAGCTTAGCGACTATTAGTGAAGAGACCCAGTACTTC
TRBD1,once,TRBV7-3,TRBJ2-7,CASSLRDSLSYEQYF,TGTGCCAGCAGCCTGAGGGACAGCCTCTCCTACGAGCAGTACTTC
NA,NA,TRBV13,TRBJ2-3,CASSHRFVADTQYF,TGTGCCAGCAGTCATAGATTCGTGGCAGATACGCAGTATTTT
NA,NA,TRBV6-1,TRBJ2-7,CASRAALFLYEQYF,TGTGCCAGCAGAGCGGCCTTATTCCTCTACGAGCAGTACTTC
TRBD2,NA,TRBV7-9,TRBJ2-1,CASTPRGGRRANEQFF,TGTGCCAGCACCCCAAGGGGCGGGAGAAGGGCCAATGAGCAGTTCTTC
NA,NA,TRBV19,TRBJ1-1,CASQVVGPGTEAFF,TGTGCCAGTCAGGTGGTTGGTCCGGGGACTGAAGCTTTCTTT
TRBD1,NA,TRBV6-4,TRBJ1-2,CASSAGQGTDGYTF,TGTGCCAGCAGTGCCGGACAGGGGACCGATGGCTACACCTTC
TRBD1,NA,TRBV2,TRBJ2-3,CASRAPRDRGQDTQYF,TGTGCCAGCAGAGCCCCCCGGGACAGGGGTCAAGATACGCAGTATTTT
TRBD1,NA,TRBV29-1,TRBJ2-7,CSVAGTGLSYEQYF,TGCAGCGTTGCCGGGACAGGGCTTTCCTACGAGCAGTACTTC
NA,NA,TRBV7-9,TRBJ2-7,CASSHPVSAYEQYF,TGTGCCAGCAGCCACCCTGTATCCGCCTACGAGCAGTACTTC
TRBD1,NA,TRBV4-1,TRBJ1-1,CATRSVTGGIEAFF,TGCGCCACCAGATCCGTGACAGGGGGCATTGAAGCTTTCTTT
TRBD2,NA,TRBV19,TRBJ2-7,CASSILAGLSYEQYF,TGTGCCAGTAGTATCCTAGCGGGATTATCCTACGAGCAGTACTTC
NA,NA,TRBV6-6,TRBJ1-1,CASSHRGSEAFF,TGTGCCAGCAGCCACCGGGGCAGTGAAGCTTTCTTT
NA,NA,TRBV2,TRBJ2-7,CASASKGVLVEQYF,TGTGCCAGCGCCTCGAAAGGGGTTCTAGTAGAGCAGTACTTC